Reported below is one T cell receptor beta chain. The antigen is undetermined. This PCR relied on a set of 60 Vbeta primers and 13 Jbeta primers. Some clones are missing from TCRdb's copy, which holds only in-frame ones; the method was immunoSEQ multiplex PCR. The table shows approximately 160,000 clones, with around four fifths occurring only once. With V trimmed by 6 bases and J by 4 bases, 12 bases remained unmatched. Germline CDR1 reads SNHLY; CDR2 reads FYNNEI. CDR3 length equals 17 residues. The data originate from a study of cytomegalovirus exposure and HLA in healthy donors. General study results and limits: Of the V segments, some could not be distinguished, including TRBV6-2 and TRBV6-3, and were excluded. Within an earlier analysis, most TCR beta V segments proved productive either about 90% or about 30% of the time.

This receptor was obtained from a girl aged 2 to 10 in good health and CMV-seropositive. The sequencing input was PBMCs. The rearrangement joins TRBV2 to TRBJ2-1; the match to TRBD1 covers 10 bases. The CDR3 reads CASRPWTGGVGYNEQFF. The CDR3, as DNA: TGTGCCAGCAGACCATGGACAGGGGGAGTGGGGTACAATGAGCAGTTCTTC.